This T cell receptor beta chain originates from a study of blood T cell repertoires in COVID-19 (dated by TCRdb to between 2020 and 2021). Context from the whole study: Samples from collaborators originated in the United States, Italy and Spain and spanned both the acute and convalescent phases of COVID-19. Where available, HLA class I and class II types were obtained from metadata supplied by the sample provider rather than from assay-based typing. The material from the prospective study consisted of cDNA or gDNA derived from T cells, B-cell-depleted T cells, or PBMCs. A de-identified subject ID, COVID-19 status, age in years and sex were almost always included in the sample metadata. The samples were drawn from the first 160 participants of the ongoing ImmuneRACE study and from 1,254 subjects provided by 6 global collaborators. The repertoires were released in a freely available public database intended as a resource for research on the immune response to SARS-CoV-2. Subjects who had been exposed to COVID-19, were actively infected with it, or had recovered from it provided the deeply sampled blood TCRbeta repertoires that made up the dataset.

The immunoSEQ Assay, a bias-controlled multiplex PCR, was used to amplify TCRbeta CDR3 regions from genomic DNA. Per the source publication's procedure: The number of nucleated cells in each sample was estimated by amplification of reference gene primers within the assay. Sequence reads were collapsed and filtered to measure the absolute abundance of every unique TCRbeta CDR3 rearrangement. For each sample, productive Simpson clonality was calculated by taking the square root of Simpson's diversity index across productive rearrangements. The table was pulled from immuneACCESS by TCRdb, which kept in-frame rearrangements only. Such tables lose some clones; where checked, under half of the loss comes from unresolved V genes, and the rest has no known cause. The V and J calls and clone size come from that table; D and trimming were worked out from the DNA. This sample has roughly 150,000 clones in its table, and around 73% of those were observed once. 10% to 11% of the sample is held by the ten biggest clonotypes.

V is cut by 1 base and J by 8 bases, and the space between the germline ends is 11 bases. The germline V gene yields SGHTA for CDR1 and FQGNSA for CDR2. Measured from the cysteine to the phenylalanine, the CDR3 is 13 residues long. Just CDR3 DNA is preserved here, 39 bases in frame from base 1. Here is what the overall study found, with its caveats: Clinical and demographic metadata were provided uncurated, with the amount varying by source and participant.

A second Seattle source provided samples from volunteer blood donors who had recovered from COVID-19. Whole blood was collected in K2EDTA tubes by collaborating institutions according to the institutions' own protocols. For TCRbeta analysis, collaborators shipped samples as frozen whole blood, isolated PBMCs, or DNA extracted from either of those sample types. For this clone: Which antigen it targets is not known. No base-level quality is on record; no much larger clone is a single base apart.

Sequencing used peripheral blood. This TCR was sampled from a man aged 55 to 69 who had recovered from COVID-19. This receptor chain uses TRBV7-2 and TRBJ1-2; D gene: possibly TRBD1, on 6 matching bases. The CDR3 protein sequence reads: CASSLEQGRGYTF. The nucleotide sequence is TGTGCCAGCAGCTTAGAACAGGGCCGAGGCTACACCTTC. With the rest looked up from the reference TRBV7-2 and TRBJ1-2 genes rather than sequenced, the full variable domain is GAGVSQSPSNKVTEKGKDVELRCDPISGHTALYWYRQSLGQGLEFLIYFQGNSAPDKSGLPSDRFSAERTGGSVSTLTIQRTQQEDSAVYLCASSLEQGRGYTFGSGTRLTVV.